This TCR beta chain appears in the sequencing data of a study of blood T cell repertoires in COVID-19. The overall study: Sources were T cells, B-cell-depleted T cells, or PBMCs; the material itself was cDNA or gDNA.

The germline gives CDR1 MGHDK, CDR2 SYGVNS. V lost 3 bases, J lost 5 bases, and 8 bases stayed unmatched. This CDR3 region has 15 residues. Methods used by the authors: Quantification of nucleated cells was approximated via reference gene primer amplification. Data came from immunoSEQ multiplex PCR; TCRdb stores just in-frame clones and leaves some out. Clonal size and the V and J genes are those of that table, whereas D and trimming came from the DNA. The table has around 200,000 clones, around 90% seen once; the top ten hold about 12%. The genes are TRBV25-1 and TRBJ2-7; 9 nucleotides line up with TRBD1. The sequenced sample consisted of peripheral blood. The receptor's source is a woman aged 18-35 years who had recovered from COVID-19. In DNA, the CDR3 is TGTGCCAGCAGTGACCCGGGACAGGGTATCCACGAGCAGTACTTC. It specifies CASSDPGQGIHEQYF.